This T cell receptor beta chain was profiled in a study of cytomegalovirus exposure and HLA in healthy donors. Study results and caveats: Highest at DRB1 and lowest at HLA-C, TCR association rates differed among HLA loci in a later analysis.

The V segment lost 5 bases and the J segment 1 base; nucleotides outside the gene matches: 3. CDR3 size: 14 residues. Looked up from germline, CDR1 is SGHTA and CDR2 is FQGTGA. Of note for this clone: The antigen is undetermined.

Both 60 Vbeta primers and 13 Jbeta primers went into the PCR. The table came from immunoSEQ multiplex PCR; TCRdb's copy has only in-frame clones and leaves some out. The sample holds some 60,000 clones, about four fifths seen once. The receptor was isolated from a woman in her thirties or forties in good health and CMV-seronegative. The rearrangement links TRBV7-3 to TRBJ2-3; 7 bases line up with TRBD2. The sequencing sample was made of PBMCs. The CDR3 loop is CASSPGLGTDTQYF. The CDR3 DNA reads TGTGCCAGCAGCCCCGGACTAGGCACAGATACGCAGTATTTT.